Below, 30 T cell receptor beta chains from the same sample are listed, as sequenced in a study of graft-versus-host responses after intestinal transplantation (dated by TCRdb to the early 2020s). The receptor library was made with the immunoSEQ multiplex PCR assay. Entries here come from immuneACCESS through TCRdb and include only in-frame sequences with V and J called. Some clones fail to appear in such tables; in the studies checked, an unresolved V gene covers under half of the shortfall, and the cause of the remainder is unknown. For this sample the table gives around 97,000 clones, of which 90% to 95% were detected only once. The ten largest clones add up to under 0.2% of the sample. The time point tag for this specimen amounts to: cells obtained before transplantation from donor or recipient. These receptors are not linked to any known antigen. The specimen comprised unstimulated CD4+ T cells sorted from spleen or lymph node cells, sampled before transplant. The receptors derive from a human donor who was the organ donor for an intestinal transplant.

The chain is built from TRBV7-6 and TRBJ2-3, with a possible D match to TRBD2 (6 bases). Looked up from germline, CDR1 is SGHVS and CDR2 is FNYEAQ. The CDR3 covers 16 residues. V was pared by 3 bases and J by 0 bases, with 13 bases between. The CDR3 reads CASSFRGGGSTDTQYF. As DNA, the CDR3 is TGTGCCAGCAGCTTCCGCGGTGGGGGGAGCACAGATACGCAGTATTTT.

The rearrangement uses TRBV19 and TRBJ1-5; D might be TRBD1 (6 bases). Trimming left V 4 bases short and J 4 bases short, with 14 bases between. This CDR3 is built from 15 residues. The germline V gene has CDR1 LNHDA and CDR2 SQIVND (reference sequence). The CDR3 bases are TGTGCCAGTAGTACATCGGACAGAATTAATCAGCCCCAGCATTTT. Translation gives CASSTSDRINQPQHF.

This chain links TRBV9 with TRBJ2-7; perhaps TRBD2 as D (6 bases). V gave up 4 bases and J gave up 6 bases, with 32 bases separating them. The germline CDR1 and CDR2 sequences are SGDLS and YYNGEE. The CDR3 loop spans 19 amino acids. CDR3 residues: CASSPRTAGRGSISGEQYF. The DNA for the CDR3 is TGTGCCAGCAGCCCCCGGACTGCGGGACGGGGTAGCATCTCAGGCGAGCAGTACTTC.

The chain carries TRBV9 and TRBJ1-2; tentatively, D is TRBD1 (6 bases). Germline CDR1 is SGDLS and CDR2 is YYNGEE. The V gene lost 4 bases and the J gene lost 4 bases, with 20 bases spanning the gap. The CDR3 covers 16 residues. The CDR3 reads CASSSREGGRIYGYTF. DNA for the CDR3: TGTGCCAGCAGCTCAAGGGAGGGGGGCAGGATCTATGGCTACACCTTC.

This CDR3 reads CASSLGPAGGASETQYF. The CDR3 nucleotides read TGCGCCAGCAGCTTGGGCCCAGCGGGGGGGGCGAGTGAGACCCAGTACTTC. The chain recombines TRBV5-1 with TRBJ2-5, with 10 positions matching TRBD2. V trimming: 0 bases; J trimming: 5 bases; junction bases outside the gene matches: 10. Per the germline V gene, CDR1 is SGHRS and CDR2 is YFSETQ. This CDR3 spans 17 amino acids.

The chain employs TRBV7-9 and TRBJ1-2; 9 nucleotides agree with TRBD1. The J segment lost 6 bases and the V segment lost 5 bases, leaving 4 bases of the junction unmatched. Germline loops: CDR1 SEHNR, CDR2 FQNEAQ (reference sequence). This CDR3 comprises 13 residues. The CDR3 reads CASSRDRVDGYTF. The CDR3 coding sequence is TGTGCCAGCAGCCGGGACAGGGTCGATGGCTACACCTTC.

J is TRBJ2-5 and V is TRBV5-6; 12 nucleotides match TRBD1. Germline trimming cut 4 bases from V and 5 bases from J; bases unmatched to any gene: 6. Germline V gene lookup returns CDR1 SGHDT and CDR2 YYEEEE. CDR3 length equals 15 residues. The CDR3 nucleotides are TGTGCCAGCAGCCAGCCCGGGACAGGGGGCGAGACCCAGTACTTC. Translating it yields CASSQPGTGGETQYF.

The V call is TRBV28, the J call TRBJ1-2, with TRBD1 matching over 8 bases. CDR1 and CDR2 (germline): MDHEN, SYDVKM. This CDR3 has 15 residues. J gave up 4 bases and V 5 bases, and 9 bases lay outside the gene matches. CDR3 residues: CASSVPGQASYGYTF. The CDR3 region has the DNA TGTGCCAGCAGTGTCCCGGGACAGGCAAGCTATGGCTACACCTTC.

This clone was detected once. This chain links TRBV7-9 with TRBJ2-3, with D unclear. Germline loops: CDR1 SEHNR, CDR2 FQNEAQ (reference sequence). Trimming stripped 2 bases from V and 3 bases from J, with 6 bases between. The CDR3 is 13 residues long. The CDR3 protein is CASSLSATDTQYF. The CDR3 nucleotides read TGTGCCAGCAGCTTATCAGCGACAGATACGCAGTATTTT.

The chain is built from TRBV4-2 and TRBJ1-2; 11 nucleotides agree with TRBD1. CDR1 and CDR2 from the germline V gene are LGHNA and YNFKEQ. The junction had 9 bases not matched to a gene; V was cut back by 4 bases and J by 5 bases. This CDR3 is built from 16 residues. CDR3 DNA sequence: TGTGCCAGCAGCCCGGACAGGGGGCGCCGAATATATGGCTACACCTTC. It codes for CASSPDRGRRIYGYTF.

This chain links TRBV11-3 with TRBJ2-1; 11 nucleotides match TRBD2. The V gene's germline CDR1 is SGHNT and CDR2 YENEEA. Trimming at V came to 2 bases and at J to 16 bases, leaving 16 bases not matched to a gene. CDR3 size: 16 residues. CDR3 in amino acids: CASSLTLSTSGAGIFF. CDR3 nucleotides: TGTGCCAGCAGCTTAACACTTTCGACTAGCGGGGCGGGAATATTCTTC.

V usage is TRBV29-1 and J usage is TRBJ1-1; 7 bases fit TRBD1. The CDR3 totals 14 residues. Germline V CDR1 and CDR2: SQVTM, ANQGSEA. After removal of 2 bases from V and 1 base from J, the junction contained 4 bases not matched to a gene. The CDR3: CSVEWGQTNTEAFF. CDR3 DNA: TGCAGCGTTGAATGGGGACAGACGAACACTGAAGCTTTCTTT.

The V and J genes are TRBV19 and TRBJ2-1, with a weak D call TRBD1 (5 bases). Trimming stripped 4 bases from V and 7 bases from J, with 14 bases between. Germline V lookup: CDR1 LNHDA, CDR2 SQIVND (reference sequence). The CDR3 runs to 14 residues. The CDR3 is CASSKDSPRNEQFF. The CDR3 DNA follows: TGTGCCAGTAGTAAAGACAGTCCTAGGAATGAGCAGTTCTTC.

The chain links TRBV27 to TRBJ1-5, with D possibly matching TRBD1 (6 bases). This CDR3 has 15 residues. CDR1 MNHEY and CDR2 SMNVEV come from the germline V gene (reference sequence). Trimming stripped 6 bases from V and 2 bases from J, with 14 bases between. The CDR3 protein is CASSFDRTRNQPQHF. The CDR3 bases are TGTGCCAGCAGCTTCGACAGGACCCGCAATCAGCCCCAGCATTTT.

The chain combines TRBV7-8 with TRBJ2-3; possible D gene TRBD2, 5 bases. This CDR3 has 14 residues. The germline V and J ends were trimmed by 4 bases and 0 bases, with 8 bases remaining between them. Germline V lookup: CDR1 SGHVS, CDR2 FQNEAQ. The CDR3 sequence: CASSSTRSTDTQYF. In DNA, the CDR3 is TGTGCCAGCAGCTCTACTAGGAGCACAGATACGCAGTATTTT. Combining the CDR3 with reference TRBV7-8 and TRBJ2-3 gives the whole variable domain GAGVSQSPRYKVAKRGQDVALRCDPISGHVSLFWYQQALGQGPEFLTYFQNEAQLDKSGLPSDRFFAERPEGSVSTLKIQRTQQEDSAVYLCASSSTRSTDTQYFGPGTRLTVL.

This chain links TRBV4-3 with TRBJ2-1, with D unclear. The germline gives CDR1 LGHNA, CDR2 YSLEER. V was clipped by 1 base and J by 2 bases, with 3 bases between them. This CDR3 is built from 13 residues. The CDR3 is CASSQAAYNEQFF. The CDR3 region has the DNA TGCGCCAGCAGCCAAGCCGCCTACAATGAGCAGTTCTTC.

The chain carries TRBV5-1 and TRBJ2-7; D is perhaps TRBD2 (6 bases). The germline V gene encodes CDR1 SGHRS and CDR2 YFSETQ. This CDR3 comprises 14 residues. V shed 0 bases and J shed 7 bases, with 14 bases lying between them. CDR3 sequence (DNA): TGCGCCAGCAGCTTGGACGCGGGGATGTGGGAGCAGTACTTC. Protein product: CASSLDAGMWEQYF.

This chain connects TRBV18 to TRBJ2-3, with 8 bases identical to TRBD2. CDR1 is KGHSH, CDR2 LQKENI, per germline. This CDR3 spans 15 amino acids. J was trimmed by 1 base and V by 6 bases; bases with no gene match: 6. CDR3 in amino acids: CASSLPGLGTDTQYF. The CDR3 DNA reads TGTGCCAGCTCCCTCCCGGGACTAGGCACAGATACGCAGTATTTT.

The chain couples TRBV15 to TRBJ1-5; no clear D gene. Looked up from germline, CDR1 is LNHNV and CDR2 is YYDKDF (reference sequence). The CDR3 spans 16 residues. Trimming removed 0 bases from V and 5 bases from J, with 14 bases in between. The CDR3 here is CATSRDLSQPYQPQHF. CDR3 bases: TGTGCCACCAGCAGAGATCTATCACAGCCCTATCAGCCCCAGCATTTT.

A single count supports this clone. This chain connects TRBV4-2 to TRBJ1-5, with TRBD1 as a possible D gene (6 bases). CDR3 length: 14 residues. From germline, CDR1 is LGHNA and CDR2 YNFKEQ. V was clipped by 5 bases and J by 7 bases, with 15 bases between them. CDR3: CASSSGQPGQPQHF. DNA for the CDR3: TGTGCCAGCAGCTCTGGACAGCCCGGGCAGCCCCAGCATTTT.

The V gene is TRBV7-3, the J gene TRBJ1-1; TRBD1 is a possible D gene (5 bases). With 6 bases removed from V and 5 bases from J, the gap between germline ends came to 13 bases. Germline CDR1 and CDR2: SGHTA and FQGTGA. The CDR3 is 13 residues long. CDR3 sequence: CASSTARGTEAFF. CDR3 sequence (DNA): TGTGCCAGCAGTACGGCCCGGGGGACTGAAGCTTTCTTT.

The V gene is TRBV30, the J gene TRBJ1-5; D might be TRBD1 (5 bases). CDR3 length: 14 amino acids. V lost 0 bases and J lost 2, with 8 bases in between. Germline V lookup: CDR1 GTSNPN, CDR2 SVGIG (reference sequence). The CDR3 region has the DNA TGTGCCTGGAGTGTAGGGGTTGGCAATCAGCCCCAGCATTTT. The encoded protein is CAWSVGVGNQPQHF. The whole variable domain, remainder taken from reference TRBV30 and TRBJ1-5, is SQTIHQWPATLVQPVGSPLSLECTVEGTSNPNLYWYRQAAGRGLQLLFYSVGIGQISSEVPQNLSASRPQDRQFILSSKKLLLSDSGFYLCAWSVGVGNQPQHFGDGTRLSIL.

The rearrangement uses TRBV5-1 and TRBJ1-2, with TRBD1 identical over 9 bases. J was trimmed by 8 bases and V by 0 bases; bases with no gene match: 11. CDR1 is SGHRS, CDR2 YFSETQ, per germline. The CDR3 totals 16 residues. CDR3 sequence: CASSLARGQGNYGYTF. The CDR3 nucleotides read TGCGCCAGCAGCTTGGCCCGGGGACAGGGAAATTACGGCTACACCTTC. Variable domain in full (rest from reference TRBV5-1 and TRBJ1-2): KAGVTQTPRYLIKTRGQQVTLSCSPISGHRSVSWYQQTPGQGLQFLFEYFSETQRNKGNFPGRFSGRQFSNSRSEMNVSTLELGDSALYLCASSLARGQGNYGYTFGSGTRLTVV.

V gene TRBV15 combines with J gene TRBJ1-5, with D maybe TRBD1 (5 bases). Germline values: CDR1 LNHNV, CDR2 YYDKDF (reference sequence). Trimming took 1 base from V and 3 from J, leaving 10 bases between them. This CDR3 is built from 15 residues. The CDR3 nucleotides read TGTGCCACCAGCAGAGGACAGTGGACCAATCAGCCCCAGCATTTT. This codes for CATSRGQWTNQPQHF. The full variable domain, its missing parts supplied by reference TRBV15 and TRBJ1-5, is DAMVIQNPRYQVTQFGKPVTLSCSQTLNHNVMYWYQQKSSQAPKLLFHYYDKDFNNEADTPDNFQSRRPNTSFCFLDIRSPGLGDTAMYLCATSRGQWTNQPQHFGDGTRLSIL.

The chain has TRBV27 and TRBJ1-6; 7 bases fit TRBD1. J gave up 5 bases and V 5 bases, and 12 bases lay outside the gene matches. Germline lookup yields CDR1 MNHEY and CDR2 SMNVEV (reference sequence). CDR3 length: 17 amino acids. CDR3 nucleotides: TGTGCCAGCAGTACCCGATCTGGGGGACAGCATAATTCACCCCTCCACTTT. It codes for CASSTRSGGQHNSPLHF.

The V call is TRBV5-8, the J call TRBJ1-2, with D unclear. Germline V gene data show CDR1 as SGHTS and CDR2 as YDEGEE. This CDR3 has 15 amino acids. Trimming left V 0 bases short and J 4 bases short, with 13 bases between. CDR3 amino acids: CASSLVGNNLYGYTF. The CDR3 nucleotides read TGTGCCAGCAGCTTGGTTGGCAACAACCTCTATGGCTACACCTTC. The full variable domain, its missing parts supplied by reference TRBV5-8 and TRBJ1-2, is EAGVTQSPTHLIKTRGQQATLRCSPISGHTSVYWYQQALGLGLQFLLWYDEGEERNRGNFPPRFSGRQFPNYSSELNVNALELEDSALYLCASSLVGNNLYGYTFGSGTRLTVV.

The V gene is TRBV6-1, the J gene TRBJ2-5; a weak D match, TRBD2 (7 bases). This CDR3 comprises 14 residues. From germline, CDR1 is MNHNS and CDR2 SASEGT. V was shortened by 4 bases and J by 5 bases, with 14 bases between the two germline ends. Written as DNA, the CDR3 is TGTGCCAGCAGTGGGTGGGGGGGCAGGGAGACCCAGTACTTC. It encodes CASSGWGGRETQYF.

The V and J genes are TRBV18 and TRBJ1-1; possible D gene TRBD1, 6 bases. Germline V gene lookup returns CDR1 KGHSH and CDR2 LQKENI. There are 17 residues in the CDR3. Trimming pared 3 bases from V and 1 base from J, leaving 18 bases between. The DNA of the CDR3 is TGTGCCAGCTCACCCGCCCAGGGGCGGGTGGGGAACACTGAAGCTTTCTTT. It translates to CASSPAQGRVGNTEAFF.

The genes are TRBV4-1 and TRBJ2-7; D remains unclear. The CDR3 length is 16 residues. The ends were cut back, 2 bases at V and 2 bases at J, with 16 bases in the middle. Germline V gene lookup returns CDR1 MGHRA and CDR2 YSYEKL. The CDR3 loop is CASSQKAGADPYEQYF. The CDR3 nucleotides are TGCGCCAGCAGCCAAAAGGCCGGCGCGGATCCCTACGAGCAGTACTTC.

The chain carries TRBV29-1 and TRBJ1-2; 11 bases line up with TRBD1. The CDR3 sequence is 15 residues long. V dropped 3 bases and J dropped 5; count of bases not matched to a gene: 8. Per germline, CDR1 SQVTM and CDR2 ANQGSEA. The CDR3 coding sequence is TGCAGCGTTGATCCGGGACAGGGGGTAGGATATGGCTACACCTTC. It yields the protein CSVDPGQGVGYGYTF.